This is a list of T cell receptor beta chains from one sample in a study of OX40 agonist ivuxolimab in advanced cancers. Here immunoSEQ multiplex PCR was the method, and the copy in TCRdb shows in-frame clones only, minus some. The sample holds roughly 41,000 clones, over 80% seen once. Sequenced material: CD4+ or CD8+ T cells sorted from blood, taken in a trial of the OX40 agonist ivuxolimab. Receptors were obtained from an adult with an advanced solid tumor such as melanoma, head and neck, liver or kidney cancer. The CDR3 runs from the conserved cysteine through the conserved F or W. D genes are given only for firm matches. Only part of the rows carry a size: once, few, many, or a class if the clone is expanded.

.	.	TRBV6-5	TRBJ1-1	CASSYDSADTEAFF	TGTGCCAGCAGTTACGACAGCGCGGACACTGAAGCTTTCTTT
TRBD2	.	TRBV4-2	TRBJ2-7	CASSQRAGGNSYEQYF	TGTGCCAGCAGCCAGAGAGCGGGGGGAAACTCCTACGAGCAGTACTTC
.	.	TRBV7-9	TRBJ1-1	CASSLGQGTEAFF	TGTGCCAGCAGCTTAGGGCAGGGCACTGAAGCTTTCTTT
.	.	TRBV5-1	TRBJ2-2	CASSLTFGGSGELFF	TGCGCCAGCAGCCTAACATTCGGGGGATCCGGGGAGCTGTTTTTT
.	.	TRBV5-4	TRBJ1-6	CASSQDVTVNSPLHF	TGCGCCAGCAGCCAAGATGTAACGGTTAATTCACCCCTCCACTTT
TRBD2	.	TRBV7-2	TRBJ2-2	CASSLAGAGGLNTGELFF	TGTGCCAGCAGCTTAGCAGGAGCGGGAGGGCTGAACACCGGGGAGCTGTTTTTT
TRBD2	.	TRBV7-8	TRBJ2-1	CASSYAGGLAGGYNEQFF	TGTGCCAGCAGCTACGCTGGGGGACTAGCGGGAGGCTACAATGAGCAGTTCTTC
TRBD2	.	TRBV19	TRBJ2-3	CASSPASGGAQSDTQYF	TGTGCCAGTAGTCCTGCTAGCGGGGGGGCCCAATCAGATACGCAGTATTTT
TRBD1	.	TRBV6-1	TRBJ1-2	CASSHRDRDGYTF	TGTGCCAGCAGTCATAGGGACAGGGATGGCTACACCTTC
TRBD2	.	TRBV5-1	TRBJ2-1	CASSSTSGSVNEQFF	TGCGCCAGCAGCTCCACTAGCGGGAGTGTAAATGAGCAGTTCTTC
.	.	TRBV12-2	TRBJ2-3	CASRPLDDTQYF	TGTGCAAGTCGCCCACTAGACGATACGCAGTATTTT
TRBD1	.	TRBV6-5	TRBJ2-5	CASSYGQGETQYF	TGTGCCAGCAGTTACGGACAGGGAGAGACCCAGTACTTC
.	.	TRBV6-1	TRBJ1-2	CASGRGQGDGYTF	TGTGCCAGCGGTCGGGGCCAGGGAGATGGCTACACCTTC
.	.	TRBV5-5	TRBJ2-7	CASSTPGAQGLYEQYF	TGTGCCAGCAGCACACCCGGGGCCCAAGGCCTCTACGAGCAGTACTTC
TRBD1	.	TRBV2	TRBJ1-4	CASCEPGQNEKLFF	TGTGCCAGCTGCGAACCGGGACAGAATGAAAAACTGTTTTTT
.	few	TRBV5-1	TRBJ1-3	CASSLAGGSGGNTIYF	TGCGCCAGCAGCTTGGCGGGGGGATCGGGTGGAAACACCATATATTTT
.	.	TRBV6-1	TRBJ2-3	CASSDPALGTDTQYF	TGTGCCAGCAGTGATCCCGCGCTCGGCACAGATACGCAGTATTTT
.	.	TRBV7-3	TRBJ2-7	CASSPNISGAPYEQYF	TGTGCCAGCAGCCCCAATATTAGCGGAGCCCCCTACGAGCAGTACTTC